One T cell receptor beta chain is described in this entry. The antigen remains undetermined. This record comes from a study of cytomegalovirus exposure and HLA in healthy donors. The PCR was carried out with 60 Vbeta primers and 13 Jbeta primers. The assay was immunoSEQ multiplex PCR, and TCRdb's table has in-frame clones only and misses some. This sample's clone table lists 200,000 to 250,000 clones. Findings and caveats of the study: According to a later analysis, donors in an Asian-associated ancestry cluster reportedly had fewer N-insertions than the roughly 720-donor mean. Confirmation in vitro established that three CMV-associated chains were specific for CMV antigens.

The germline V gene has CDR1 MNHEY and CDR2 SMNVEV (reference sequence). V was pared by 4 bases and J by 2 bases, with 3 bases of the junction left unmatched. The CDR3 length is 15 residues. The specimen was PBMCs. The clonotype was recovered from a woman in her 30s in good health and CMV-seropositive. The rearrangement uses TRBV27 and TRBJ2-7; 12 nucleotides line up with TRBD2. CDR3 sequence reads: CASSSLAGGPYEQYF. The CDR3 DNA follows: TGTGCCAGCAGTTCTCTAGCGGGAGGGCCCTACGAGCAGTACTTC.